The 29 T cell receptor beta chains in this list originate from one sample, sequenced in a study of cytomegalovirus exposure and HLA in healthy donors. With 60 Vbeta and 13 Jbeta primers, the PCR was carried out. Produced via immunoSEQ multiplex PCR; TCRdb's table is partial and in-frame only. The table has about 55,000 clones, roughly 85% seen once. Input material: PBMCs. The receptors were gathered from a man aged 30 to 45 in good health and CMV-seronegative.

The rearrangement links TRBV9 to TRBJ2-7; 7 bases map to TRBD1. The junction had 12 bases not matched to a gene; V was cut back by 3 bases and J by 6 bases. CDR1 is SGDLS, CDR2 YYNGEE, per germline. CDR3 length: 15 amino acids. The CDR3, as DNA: TGTGCCAGCAGCGGGGGCCCAGGGGGTTTTAGCGAGCAGTACTTC. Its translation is CASSGGPGGFSEQYF.

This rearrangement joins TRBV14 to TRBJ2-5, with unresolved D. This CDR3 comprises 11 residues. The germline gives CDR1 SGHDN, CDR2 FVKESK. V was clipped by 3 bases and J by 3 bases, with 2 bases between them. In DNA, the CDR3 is TGTGCCAGCAGCCATAAAGAGACCCAGTACTTC. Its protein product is CASSHKETQYF. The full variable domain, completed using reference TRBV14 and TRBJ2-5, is EAGVTQFPSHSVIEKGQTVTLRCDPISGHDNLYWYRRVMGKEIKFLLHFVKESKQDESGMPNNRFLAERTGGTYSTLKVQPAELEDSGVYFCASSHKETQYFGPGTRLLVL.

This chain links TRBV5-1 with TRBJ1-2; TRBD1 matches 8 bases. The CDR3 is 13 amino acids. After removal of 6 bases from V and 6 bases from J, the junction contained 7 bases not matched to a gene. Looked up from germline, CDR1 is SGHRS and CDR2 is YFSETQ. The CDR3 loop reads CASNPGGDDGYTF. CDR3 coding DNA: TGCGCCAGCAACCCAGGGGGCGACGATGGCTACACCTTC.

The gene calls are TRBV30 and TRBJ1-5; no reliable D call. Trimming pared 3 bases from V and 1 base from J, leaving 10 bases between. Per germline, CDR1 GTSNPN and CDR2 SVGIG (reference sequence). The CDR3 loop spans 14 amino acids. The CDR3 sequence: CAWSGGPSNQPQHF. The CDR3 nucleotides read TGTGCCTGGAGCGGAGGGCCCAGCAATCAGCCCCAGCATTTT.

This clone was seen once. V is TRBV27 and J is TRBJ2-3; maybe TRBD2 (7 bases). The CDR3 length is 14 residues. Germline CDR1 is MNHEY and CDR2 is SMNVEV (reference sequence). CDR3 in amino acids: CVAGAKTRTDTQYF. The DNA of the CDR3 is TGTGTTGCGGGGGCCAAGACGAGAACAGATACGCAGTATTTT.

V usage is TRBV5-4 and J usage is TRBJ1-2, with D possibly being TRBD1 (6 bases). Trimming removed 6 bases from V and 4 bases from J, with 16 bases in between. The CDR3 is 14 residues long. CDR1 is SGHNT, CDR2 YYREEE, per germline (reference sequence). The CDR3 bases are TGTGCCAGCAACACGGGGGGCTCAGGCTATGGCTACACCTTC. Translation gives CASNTGGSGYGYTF.

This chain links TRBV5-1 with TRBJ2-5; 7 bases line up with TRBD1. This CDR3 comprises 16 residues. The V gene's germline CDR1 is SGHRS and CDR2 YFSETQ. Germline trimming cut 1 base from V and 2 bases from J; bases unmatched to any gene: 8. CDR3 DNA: TGCGCCAGCAGCTTGAGCGGCGACAGGGCTCAAGAGACCCAGTACTTC. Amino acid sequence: CASSLSGDRAQETQYF.

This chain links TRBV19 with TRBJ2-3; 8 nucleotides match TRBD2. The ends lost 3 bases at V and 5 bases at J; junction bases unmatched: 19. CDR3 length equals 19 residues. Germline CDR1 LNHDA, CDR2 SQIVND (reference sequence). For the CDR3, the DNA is TGTGCCAGTAGTATTAGGGCCGCCGGCGGGGGGCGTCTACGAGATACGCAGTATTTT. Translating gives CASSIRAAGGGRLRDTQYF.

CDR3 DNA sequence: TGTGCCAGCAGCTTATGGGGACAGGGCTACGAGCAGTACTTC. Translated, it gives CASSLWGQGYEQYF. The chain couples TRBV5-4 to TRBJ2-7; 9 nucleotides line up with TRBD1. Germline V lookup: CDR1 SGHNT, CDR2 YYREEE (reference sequence). Trimming removed 2 bases from V and 3 bases from J; junction bases left unmatched: 3. This CDR3 contains 14 residues.

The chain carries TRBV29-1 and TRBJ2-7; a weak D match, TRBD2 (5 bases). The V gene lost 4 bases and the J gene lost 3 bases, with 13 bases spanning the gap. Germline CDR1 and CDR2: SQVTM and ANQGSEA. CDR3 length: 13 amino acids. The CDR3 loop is CSVGGLTVYEQYF. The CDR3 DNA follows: TGCAGCGTTGGAGGACTCACCGTCTACGAGCAGTACTTC.

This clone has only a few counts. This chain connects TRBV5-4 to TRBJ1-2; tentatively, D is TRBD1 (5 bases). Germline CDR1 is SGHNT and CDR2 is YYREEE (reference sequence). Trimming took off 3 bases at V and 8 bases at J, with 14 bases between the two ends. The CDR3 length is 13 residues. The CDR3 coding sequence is TGTGCCAGCAGCTCCCAGGGACTCGACGGCTACACCTTC. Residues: CASSSQGLDGYTF.

The CDR3 region is CASSGEGEAEAFF. The CDR3 bases are TGCGCCAGCTCTGGGGAGGGAGAGGCTGAAGCTTTCTTT. This chain uses TRBV5-1 with TRBJ1-1; unclear D gene. The ends were cut back, 7 bases at V and 6 bases at J, with 16 bases in the middle. The CDR3 has 13 amino acids. Germline values: CDR1 SGHRS, CDR2 YFSETQ. The variable domain in full, with the rest retrieved from reference TRBV5-1 and TRBJ1-1, is KAGVTQTPRYLIKTRGQQVTLSCSPISGHRSVSWYQQTPGQGLQFLFEYFSETQRNKGNFPGRFSGRQFSNSRSEMNVSTLELGDSALYLCASSGEGEAEAFFGQGTRLTVV.

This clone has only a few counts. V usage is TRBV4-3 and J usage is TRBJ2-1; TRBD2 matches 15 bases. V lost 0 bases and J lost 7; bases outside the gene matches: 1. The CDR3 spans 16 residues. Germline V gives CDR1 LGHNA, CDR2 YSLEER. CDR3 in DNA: TGCGCCAGCAGCCAAGATGGGACTAGCGGGGGGAATGAGCAGTTCTTC. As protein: CASSQDGTSGGNEQFF.

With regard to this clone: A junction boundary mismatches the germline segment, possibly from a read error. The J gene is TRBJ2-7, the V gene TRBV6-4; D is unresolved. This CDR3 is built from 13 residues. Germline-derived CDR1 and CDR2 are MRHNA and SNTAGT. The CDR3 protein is CASSDSESSEQYF. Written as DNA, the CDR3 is TGTGCCAGCAGTGACTCTGAGTCCTCCGAGCAGTACTTC.

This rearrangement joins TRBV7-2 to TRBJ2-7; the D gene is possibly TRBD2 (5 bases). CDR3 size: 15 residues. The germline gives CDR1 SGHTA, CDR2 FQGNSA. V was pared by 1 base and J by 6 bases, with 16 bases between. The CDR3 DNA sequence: TGTGCCAGCAGCTTAGTGAGGGTTACCTCTGGCGAGCAGTACTTC. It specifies CASSLVRVTSGEQYF.

This CDR3 reads CASSHSASGETYEQYF. The CDR3 nucleotides are TGCGCCAGCAGCCACTCGGCCAGCGGGGAAACCTACGAGCAGTACTTC. V gene TRBV4-3 combines with J gene TRBJ2-7, with 7 bases aligning to TRBD2. Germline V lookup: CDR1 LGHNA, CDR2 YSLEER. The CDR3 runs to 16 residues. The V gene end was trimmed by 3 bases and the J gene end by 2 bases; junction bases not matched to a gene: 10.

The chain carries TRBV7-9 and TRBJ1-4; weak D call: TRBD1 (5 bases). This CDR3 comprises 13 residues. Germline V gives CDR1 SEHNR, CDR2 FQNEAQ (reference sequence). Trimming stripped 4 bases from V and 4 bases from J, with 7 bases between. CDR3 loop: CASSSDSNEKLFF. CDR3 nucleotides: TGTGCCAGCAGCTCCGACAGTAATGAAAAACTGTTTTTT.

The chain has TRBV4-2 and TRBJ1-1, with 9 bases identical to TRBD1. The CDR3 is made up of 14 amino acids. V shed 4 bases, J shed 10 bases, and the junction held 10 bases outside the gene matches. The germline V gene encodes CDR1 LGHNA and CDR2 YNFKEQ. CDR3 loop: CASSRGQGSGVAFF. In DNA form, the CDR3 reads TGTGCCAGCAGCCGCGGACAGGGGAGCGGGGTAGCTTTCTTT.

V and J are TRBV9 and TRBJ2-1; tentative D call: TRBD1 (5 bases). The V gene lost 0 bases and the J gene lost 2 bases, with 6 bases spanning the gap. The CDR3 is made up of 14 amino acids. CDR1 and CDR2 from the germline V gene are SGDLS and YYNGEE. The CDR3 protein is CASSVEGTYNEQFF. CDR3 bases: TGTGCCAGCAGCGTAGAGGGGACCTACAATGAGCAGTTCTTC.

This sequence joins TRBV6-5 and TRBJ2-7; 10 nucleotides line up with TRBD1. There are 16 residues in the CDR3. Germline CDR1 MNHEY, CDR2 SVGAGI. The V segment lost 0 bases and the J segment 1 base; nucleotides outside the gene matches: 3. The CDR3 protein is CASSYSAGQGSYEQYF. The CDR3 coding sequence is TGTGCCAGCAGTTACTCCGCGGGACAGGGGTCCTACGAGCAGTACTTC.

The CDR3 bases are TGTGCCAGCAGCTTAGGCTCCAGGGGAGCCTACGAGCAGTACTTC. Amino acid sequence: CASSLGSRGAYEQYF. The chain has TRBV13 and TRBJ2-7; the D gene is possibly TRBD1 (6 bases). The CDR3 covers 15 residues. Germline V gene sequence: CDR1 PRHDT, CDR2 FYEKMQ (reference sequence). With 0 bases removed from V and 2 bases from J, the gap between germline ends came to 11 bases.

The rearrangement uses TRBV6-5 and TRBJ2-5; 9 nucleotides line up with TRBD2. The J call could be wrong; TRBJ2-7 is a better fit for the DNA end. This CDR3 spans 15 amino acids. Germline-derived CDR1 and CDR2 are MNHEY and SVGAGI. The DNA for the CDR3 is TGTGCCAGCAGCCCCCTGATAGGACTAGCGAACGAGCAGTACTTC. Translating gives CASSPLIGLANEQYF.

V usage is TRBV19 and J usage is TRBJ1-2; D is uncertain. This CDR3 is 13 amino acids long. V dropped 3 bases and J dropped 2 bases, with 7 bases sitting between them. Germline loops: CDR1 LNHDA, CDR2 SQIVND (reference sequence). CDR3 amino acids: CASSIIRNYGYTF. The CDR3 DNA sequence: TGTGCCAGTAGTATTATCCGGAACTATGGCTACACCTTC. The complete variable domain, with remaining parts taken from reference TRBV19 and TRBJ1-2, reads DGGITQSPKYLFRKEGQNVTLSCEQNLNHDAMYWYRQDPGQGLRLIYYSQIVNDFQKGDIAEGYSVSREKKESFPLTVTSAQKNPTAFYLCASSIIRNYGYTFGSGTRLTVV.

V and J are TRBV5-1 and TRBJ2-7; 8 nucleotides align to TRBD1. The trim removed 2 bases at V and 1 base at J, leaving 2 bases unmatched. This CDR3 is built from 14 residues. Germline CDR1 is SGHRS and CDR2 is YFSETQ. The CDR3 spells CASSFGTGSYEQYF. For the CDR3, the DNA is TGCGCCAGCAGCTTCGGGACAGGATCCTACGAGCAGTACTTC. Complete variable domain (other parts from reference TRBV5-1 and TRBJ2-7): KAGVTQTPRYLIKTRGQQVTLSCSPISGHRSVSWYQQTPGQGLQFLFEYFSETQRNKGNFPGRFSGRQFSNSRSEMNVSTLELGDSALYLCASSFGTGSYEQYFGPGTRLTVT.

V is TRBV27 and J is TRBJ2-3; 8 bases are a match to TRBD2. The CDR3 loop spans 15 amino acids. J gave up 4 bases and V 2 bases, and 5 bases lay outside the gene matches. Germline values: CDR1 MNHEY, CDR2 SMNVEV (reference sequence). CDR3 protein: CASSLRSGGADTQYF. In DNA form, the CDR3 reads TGTGCCAGCAGTTTACGGAGCGGGGGTGCAGATACGCAGTATTTT.

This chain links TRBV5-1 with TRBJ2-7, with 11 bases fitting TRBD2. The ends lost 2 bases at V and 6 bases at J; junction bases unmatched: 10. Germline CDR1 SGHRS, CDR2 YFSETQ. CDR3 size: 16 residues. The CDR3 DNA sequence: TGCGCCAGCAGCTTTACTAGCGGGAGTTTCATCGGCGAGCAGTACTTC. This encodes CASSFTSGSFIGEQYF.

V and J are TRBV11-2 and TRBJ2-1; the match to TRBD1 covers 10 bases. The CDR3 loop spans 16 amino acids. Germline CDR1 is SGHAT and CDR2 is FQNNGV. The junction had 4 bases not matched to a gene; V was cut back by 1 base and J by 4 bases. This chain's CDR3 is CASSLGGQGLYNEQFF. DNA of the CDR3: TGTGCCAGCAGCTTAGGGGGACAGGGGCTATACAATGAGCAGTTCTTC.

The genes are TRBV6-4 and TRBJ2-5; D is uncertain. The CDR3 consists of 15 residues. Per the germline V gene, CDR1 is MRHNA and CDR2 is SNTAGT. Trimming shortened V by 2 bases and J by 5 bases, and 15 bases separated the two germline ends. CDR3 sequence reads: CASSDTPGAKETQYF. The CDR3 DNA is TGTGCCAGCAGTGACACCCCAGGCGCAAAGGAGACCCAGTACTTC.

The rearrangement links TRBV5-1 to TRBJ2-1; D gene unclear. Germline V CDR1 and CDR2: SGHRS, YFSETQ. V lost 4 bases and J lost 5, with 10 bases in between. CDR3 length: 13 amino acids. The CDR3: CASSPYTNNEQFF. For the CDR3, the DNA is TGCGCCAGCAGCCCTTACACAAACAATGAGCAGTTCTTC.